The clone carrying this TCR beta chain was seen many times. CDR3 size: 17 residues. V lost 0 bases, J lost 5 bases, and 14 bases stayed unmatched. Germline values: CDR1 SGDLS, CDR2 YYNGEE. TCR beta CDR3 regions were amplified from RNA. Initially, a first-round RT-PCR of the TCR CDR3 employed the HTBI primer set. One entry per CDR3 protein results from TCRdb running MiXCR on the multiplex PCR reads. The table records roughly 560,000 distinct CDR3 sequences, roughly 15% of them present only once. The data stem from a study of T cells in Graves' hyperthyroidism and ophthalmopathy. This TCR came from a woman in her forties with Graves' ophthalmopathy. The chain joins TRBV9 to TRBJ2-7, with 7 bases aligning to TRBD1. The specimen was blood. CDR3 loop: CASSVDFRQGATNEQYF. The CDR3 DNA sequence: TGTGCCAGCAGCGTAGATTTTAGACAGGGTGCAACCAACGAGCAGTACTTC.